This T cell receptor beta chain was recovered during a study of post-analysis software for immune sequencing data. About the research overall: The courses of disease that were included comprised relapsing-remitting, secondary progressive and progressive-relapsing multiple sclerosis.

Study outcomes and limitations: With F measure, samples from one preparation batch clustered together strongly. Elevated frequency relative to controls characterized about 5 TRBV segments in patients, TRBV5-6, TRBV5-1 and TRBV20-1 among them.

The CDR3 is 12 amino acids. Germline V CDR1 and CDR2: SQVTM, ANQGSEA. Comments on this clonotype: Its antigen is not known. Relative to the germline gene, one junction end is altered; a read error may explain this.

cDNA libraries of TCR beta carried unique molecular identifiers. Yield was 450,000 to 650,000 cDNA molecules from approximately 0.91 to 9.4 million T cells. Each CDR3 protein is one row after TCRdb ran MiXCR on the PCR reads. There are 750,000 to 900,000 distinct CDR3 sequences in the sample; roughly 46% occur only once, and 4.9% lies in the top ten. The sequence derives from a girl aged 5-17 years with multiple sclerosis. The sequencing input was blood. The chain employs TRBV29-1 and TRBJ2-7; perhaps D is TRBD1 or TRBD2 (5 bases each). The CDR3 DNA reads TGCGGCGTTAGGGACGGTACCTACGAGCAGTACTTC. Amino acids: CGVRDGTYEQYF.